These T cell receptor beta chains were read from a single sample in a study of blood T cell repertoires in COVID-19. Data came from immunoSEQ multiplex PCR; TCRdb stores just in-frame clones and leaves some out. The data show hundreds of thousands of clones, with around 87% seen just once and around 1.6% held by the top ten. Input material: PBMCs or T cells enriched from blood (not recorded which). These receptor sequences come from a woman aged 50 to 60 who had recovered from COVID-19. The CDR3 runs from the conserved cysteine through the conserved F or W. D genes are given only for firm matches. The listing skips clone size in some rows; elsewhere it reads once, few, many or a size class.

TRBD1	TRBV7-8	.	TRBJ2-7	TGTGCCAGCAGCCCTGGGACAGGGGGTGACGAGCAGTACTTC	CASSPGTGGDEQYF
.	TRBV27	.	TRBJ2-1	TGTGCCAGCACTCCCCTCAGCTCCTACAATGAGCAGTTCTTC	CASTPLSSYNEQFF
TRBD1	TRBV18	.	TRBJ1-6	TGTGCCAGCTCACCGATCGACAGGGGGGATTCACCCCTCCACTTT	CASSPIDRGDSPLHF
.	TRBV25-1	.	TRBJ2-6	TGTGCCAGTAATGACTTCTCTGGGGCCAACGTCCTGACTTTC	CASNDFSGANVLTF
.	TRBV7-2	.	TRBJ1-2	TGTGCCAGCAACGCCCTTGGGGGGTCCACCTTC	CASNALGGSTF
.	TRBV9	once	TRBJ2-1	TGTGCCAGCAGCGTAGACCCTGGTGGAACCAACGGGGTCTATGAGCAGTTCTTC	CASSVDPGGTNGVYEQFF
.	TRBV5-1	many	TRBJ1-2	TGCGCCAGCACCTCGGGGGAGGGCAGCTATGGCTACACCTTC	CASTSGEGSYGYTF
TRBD1	TRBV4-1	.	TRBJ1-2	TGCGCCAGCAGACGCCTCGATGCGCCGGGACAGTTATTCTATGGCTACACCTTC	CASRRLDAPGQLFYGYTF
.	TRBV19	.	TRBJ1-2	TGTGCCAGTAGTATATCCCCCGCGGAGGGGAACTATGGCTACACCTTC	CASSISPAEGNYGYTF
.	TRBV6-5	once	TRBJ2-1	TGTGCCAGGACTGCTAGCGCCTACAATGAGCAGTTCTTC	CARTASAYNEQFF
TRBD2	TRBV18	.	TRBJ2-4	TGTGCCAGCTCACCACTTAGCGGGAGAGGTAACATTCAGTACTTC	CASSPLSGRGNIQYF
.	TRBV5-4	.	TRBJ1-2	TGTGCCAGCAGCTTGACCAGGGGAGACCCCTTTGGCTACACCTTC	CASSLTRGDPFGYTF
.	TRBV18	.	TRBJ2-3	TGTGCCAGCTCACGGGGGGAAACAGGTGGTACGCAGTATTTT	CASSRGETGGTQYF
TRBD2	TRBV2	once	TRBJ2-3	TGTGCCAGCAGCCGGACTAGTGTGTTTGCAGATACGCAGTATTTT	CASSRTSVFADTQYF
.	TRBV29-1	.	TRBJ2-2	TGCAGCGTTGAGGGAGAAGGCGGGGAGCTGTTTTTT	CSVEGEGGELFF
.	TRBV28	.	TRBJ2-7	TGTGCCAGCAGCCGACTAGGGGGGGGGTCCTACGAGCAGTACTTC	CASSRLGGGSYEQYF
TRBD1	TRBV7-7	.	TRBJ1-2	TGTGCTAGCAGCTTAGGAGGGGGGACAGAAGACCTTTGTAACTATGGCTACACCTTC	CASSLGGGTEDLCNYGYTF
TRBD2	TRBV29-1	.	TRBJ2-7	TGCAGCGTTTTTGGCGGGGGAGTTTCCTACGAGCAGTACTTC	CSVFGGGVSYEQYF
.	TRBV7-9	.	TRBJ1-2	TGTGCCAGCAGCTCGACGTTCGCGGATGGCTACACCTTC	CASSSTFADGYTF
.	TRBV18	.	TRBJ2-5	TGTGCCAGCTCACCAGGAGAAGAGACCCAGTACTTC	CASSPGEETQYF
TRBD1	TRBV2	.	TRBJ1-2	TGTGCCAGCATTACGACAGGGGTCGGGTATGGCTACACCTTC	CASITTGVGYGYTF
.	TRBV15	.	TRBJ2-3	TGTGCCACCAGCAGAGGTACCCGGGGCACAGATACGCAGTATTTT	CATSRGTRGTDTQYF
TRBD2	TRBV4-2	.	TRBJ2-3	TGTGCCAGCAGCCAAGATGTGGGGGGGACTAGCGTGGGAGATACGCAGTATTTT	CASSQDVGGTSVGDTQYF
TRBD2	TRBV3-1/TRBV3-2	.	TRBJ2-7	TGTGCCAGCAGCCAAGGGCTAGCGGGGCTTACCTACGAGCAGTACTTC	CASSQGLAGLTYEQYF
.	TRBV5-4	.	TRBJ1-6	TGTGCCAGCACCTTCGGGGGGACTTTAGGATCACCCCTCCACTTT	CASTFGGTLGSPLHF
TRBD1	TRBV25-1	.	TRBJ1-4	TGTGCCAGCAGTGAGGGGACAGCCTTAACTAATGAAAAACTGTTTTTT	CASSEGTALTNEKLFF
.	TRBV6-1	.	TRBJ2-7	TGTGCCAGCAGTGCGCTCGACAGAAACGAGCAGTACTTC	CASSALDRNEQYF
TRBD2	TRBV9	.	TRBJ2-3	TGTGCCAGCAGCTTAGCGGGAGCTTCAGATACGCAGTATTTT	CASSLAGASDTQYF
.	TRBV28	.	TRBJ2-5	TGTGCCAGCAGCCAGGCCTTTCGGGGGGAGACCCAGTACTTC	CASSQAFRGETQYF
TRBD2	TRBV11-2	.	TRBJ2-2	TGTGCCAGCAGCTTATTCGGCGCGGGGGGGAACACCGGGGAGCTGTTTTTT	CASSLFGAGGNTGELFF
TRBD1	TRBV5-1	.	TRBJ2-7	TGCGCCAGCAAGGAACAGGGGGCCTACGAGCAGTACTTC	CASKEQGAYEQYF
TRBD1	TRBV30	.	TRBJ1-1	TGTGCCTGGAGCACCCCGGGACAGGGAGGACAAGCTTTCTTT	CAWSTPGQGGQAFF
TRBD1	TRBV7-3	once	TRBJ1-6	TGTGCCAGCAGCTTAGGACAGGGGGAATCACCCCTCCACTTT	CASSLGQGESPLHF
.	TRBV5-4	.	TRBJ1-2	TGTGCCAGCAGCTTGCCGCGGGGAGGGAACTATGGCTACACCTTC	CASSLPRGGNYGYTF
.	TRBV5-1	.	TRBJ2-2	TGCGCCAGCAGCTTGGCCGGACTACAGACCGGGGAGCTGTTTTTT	CASSLAGLQTGELFF
.	TRBV28	.	TRBJ1-4	TGTGCCAGCAGGTACGCTGGAGAGTTTGGAGAAAAACTGTTTTTT	CASRYAGEFGEKLFF
.	TRBV15	.	TRBJ1-2	TGTGCCACCAGCAGAGAAAGACAGGCGGCGGTGAGATATGGCTACACCTTC	CATSRERQAAVRYGYTF